A selection of T cell receptor beta chains follows, all from one sample in a study of vaccination and CD4 T cells after COVID-19. These TCRs' antigens remain unknown. MiXCR, run by TCRdb on the PCR reads, gives a single entry per CDR3 protein. Found here are 15,000 or so distinct CDR3 sequences, 70% to 80% of them singletons; the top ten hold roughly a sixth. The material sequenced was CD4+ T cells from blood, cultured in vitro. Receptors originate from a human donor who had recovered from COVID-19. The CDR3 runs from the conserved cysteine through the conserved F or W. The order of the fields is D gene, clone size, V gene, J gene, CDR3 protein, CDR3 DNA. A D gene is named only where the DNA matches it firmly. Some rows mark clone size as missing; the rest say once, few, many or name a class of expanded clone.

>.|once|TRBV7-8|TRBJ1-3
CASSWATGSGNTIYF
TGTGCCAGCAGCTGGGCGACAGGATCTGGAAACACCATATATTTT
>.|few|TRBV2|TRBJ1-2
CASSEDRPANYGYTF
TGTGCCAGCAGTGAAGACCGACCAGCTAACTATGGCTACACCTTC
>TRBD2|.|TRBV7-6|TRBJ2-2
CASSLVPHLSREVYTGELFF
TGTGCCAGCAGCTTAGTGCCCCACCTCTCGCGGGAGGTGTACACCGGGGAGCTGTTTTTT
>.|.|TRBV5-4|TRBJ1-2
CASSFFSGDGYTF
TGTGCCAGCAGCTTCTTCTCGGGGGATGGCTACACCTTC
>.|few|TRBV7-2|TRBJ1-5
CASGRDGNQPQHF
TGTGCCAGCGGTCGGGACGGTAATCAGCCCCAGCATTTT
>.|.|TRBV20-1|TRBJ1-5
CSASPQVNQPQHF
TGCAGTGCTAGCCCACAGGTTAATCAGCCCCAGCATTTT
>TRBD2|.|TRBV5-1|TRBJ2-5
CASSLVAGGIGETQYF
TGCGCCAGCAGCTTGGTCGCGGGAGGTATAGGAGAGACCCAGTACTTC
>.|.|TRBV5-1|TRBJ1-6
CASSSGEKGSPLHF
TGCGCCAGCAGCTCCGGCGAGAAGGGGTCACCCCTCCACTTT
>.|few|TRBV10-1|TRBJ1-1
CASSENRRGSEAFF
TGCGCCAGCAGTGAGAACAGGCGAGGTTCCGAAGCTTTCTTT
>.|.|TRBV20-1|TRBJ1-1
CSAREDSEAFF
TGCAGTGCTAGAGAGGACTCTGAAGCTTTCTTT
>.|few|TRBV15|TRBJ1-5
CATSREGGDRPQHF
TGTGCCACCAGCAGAGAGGGGGGCGATCGGCCCCAGCATTTT
>.|.|TRBV7-2|TRBJ1-2
CASSLGRTNYGYTF
TGTGCCAGCAGCTTAGGTCGGACCAACTATGGCTACACCTTC
>.|few|TRBV7-2|TRBJ1-5
CASSLERGLDQPQHF
TGTGCCAGCAGCTTAGAGCGGGGTCTCGACCAGCCCCAGCATTTT
>.|.|TRBV7-2|TRBJ1-5
CASSLNRPNNQPQHF
TGTGCCAGCAGCTTGAACAGGCCGAACAATCAGCCCCAGCATTTT
>.|few|TRBV12-3/TRBV12-4|TRBJ2-5
CASSLGAGRETQYF
TGTGCCAGCAGTTTAGGGGCGGGGCGGGAGACCCAGTACTTC
>.|.|TRBV2|TRBJ1-1
CASSQTGLTEAFF
TGTGCCAGCAGCCAAACAGGGTTGACTGAAGCTTTCTTT
>.|few|TRBV11-3|TRBJ2-5
CASSSRQTQETQYF
TGTGCCAGCAGCTCCCGACAGACCCAAGAGACCCAGTACTTC
>.|.|TRBV6-5|TRBJ2-4
CASSLHSGTRQGIQYF
TGTGCCAGCAGTTTACATTCTGGGACACGCCAAGGGATTCAGTACTTC
>.|.|TRBV7-9|TRBJ2-5
CASSAARTQYF
TGTGCCAGCAGCGCCGCACGTACCCAGTACTTC
>.|.|TRBV30|TRBJ1-5
CAWSTHRAGTNAQPQHF
TGTGCCTGGAGTACCCACAGGGCTGGGACCAATGCTCAGCCCCAGCATTTT
>.|.|TRBV12-3/TRBV12-4|TRBJ1-2
CASSLAGGSGGYTF
TGTGCCAGCAGTTTAGCGGGGGGCTCCGGTGGCTACACCTTC
>.|.|TRBV15|TRBJ1-2
CATSREQHSGYTF
TGTGCCACCAGCAGAGAACAGCATTCAGGCTACACCTTC
>.|.|TRBV25-1|TRBJ1-1
CASSESRAGRDTEAFF
TGTGCCAGCAGTGAATCCAGGGCAGGGAGAGACACTGAAGCTTTCTTT
>TRBD1|.|TRBV7-2|TRBJ1-1
CASSLSQRQGGRTEAFF
TGTGCCAGCAGCTTATCCCAAAGACAGGGGGGCAGGACTGAAGCTTTCTTT
>TRBD1|.|TRBV28|TRBJ1-5
CASSFTDGTGGNQPQHF
TGTGCCAGCAGTTTCACTGATGGGACAGGGGGCAATCAGCCCCAGCATTTT
>.|.|TRBV15|TRBJ1-2
CATSEHYYGYTF
TGTGCCACCAGCGAGCATTACTATGGCTACACCTTC
>TRBD1|few|TRBV19|TRBJ1-2
CASSIRGGGYTF
TGTGCCAGTAGTATCAGGGGGGGCGGCTACACCTTC
>TRBD1|large|TRBV20-1|TRBJ1-5
CSARVSGTGNNQPQHF
TGCAGTGCTAGGGTTTCGGGGACAGGCAACAATCAGCCCCAGCATTTT
>.|.|TRBV6-1|TRBJ1-3
CASRQGGGNTIYF
TGTGCCAGCAGACAGGGAGGTGGAAACACCATATATTTT
>TRBD1|.|TRBV6-4|TRBJ2-6
CASSPWTGANSGANVLTF
TGTGCCAGCAGCCCTTGGACAGGGGCCAACTCTGGGGCCAACGTCCTGACTTTC
>.|.|TRBV6-5|TRBJ1-2
CASSYYGGNYGYTF
TGTGCCAGCAGTTATTATGGGGGCAACTATGGCTACACCTTC
>TRBD2|.|TRBV6-1|TRBJ2-1
CASLGSGGYNEQFF
TGTGCCAGCTTAGGTAGCGGGGGCTACAATGAGCAGTTCTTC
>.|.|TRBV27|TRBJ1-5
CASSLSVREPQHF
TGTGCCAGCAGTTTATCGGTTAGGGAGCCCCAGCATTTT
>.|.|TRBV6-5|TRBJ1-1
CASSYGGRRVGTEAFF
TGTGCCAGCAGTTACGGGGGAAGGCGAGTAGGGACTGAAGCTTTCTTT
>TRBD2|.|TRBV15|TRBJ2-5
CATSRVTGTSGARQETQYF
TGTGCCACCAGCAGAGTAACCGGGACTAGCGGAGCCCGCCAAGAGACCCAGTACTTC
>.|medium-sized|TRBV7-2|TRBJ1-5
CASSFNTGNQPQHF
TGTGCCAGCAGCTTCAATACAGGCAATCAGCCCCAGCATTTT
>.|.|TRBV24-1|TRBJ2-1
CATSGRDEQFF
TGTGCCACCAGTGGCCGGGATGAGCAGTTCTTC